Included here is one T cell receptor (beta chain) sequence, with context. Its target is not known. The sample comes from a study of radiotherapy plus CTLA-4 blockade in lung cancer. Whole-study context: Of all patients, 15% to 20% responded objectively and approximately 31% showed disease control. Study conclusions and caveats: In blood, early T cell clone dynamics reportedly predicted response best, together with interferon-beta. Expansion of tumor-derived TCR clones was observed in blood after radiotherapy plus ipilimumab.

Method: immunoSEQ multiplex PCR; TCRdb's copy keeps in-frame clones and lacks some. This sample has approximately 69,000 clones, with roughly 78% found just once. CDR1 and CDR2 (germline): SGHNT, YYREEE (reference sequence). CDR3 length: 16 residues. J gave up 3 bases and V 4 bases, and 12 bases lay outside the gene matches. This chain joins TRBV5-4 and TRBJ2-5, with 7 bases aligning to TRBD1. The sequence was collected from a human donor with non-small cell lung cancer who had a complete response to radiotherapy plus ipilimumab. This sample comprised peripheral blood, obtained from a patient treated with radiotherapy plus ipilimumab. CDR3 bases: TGTGCCAGCAGCAAATCGACAGGGCCCGGGGAAGAGACCCAGTACTTC. Translated, it gives CASSKSTGPGEETQYF.